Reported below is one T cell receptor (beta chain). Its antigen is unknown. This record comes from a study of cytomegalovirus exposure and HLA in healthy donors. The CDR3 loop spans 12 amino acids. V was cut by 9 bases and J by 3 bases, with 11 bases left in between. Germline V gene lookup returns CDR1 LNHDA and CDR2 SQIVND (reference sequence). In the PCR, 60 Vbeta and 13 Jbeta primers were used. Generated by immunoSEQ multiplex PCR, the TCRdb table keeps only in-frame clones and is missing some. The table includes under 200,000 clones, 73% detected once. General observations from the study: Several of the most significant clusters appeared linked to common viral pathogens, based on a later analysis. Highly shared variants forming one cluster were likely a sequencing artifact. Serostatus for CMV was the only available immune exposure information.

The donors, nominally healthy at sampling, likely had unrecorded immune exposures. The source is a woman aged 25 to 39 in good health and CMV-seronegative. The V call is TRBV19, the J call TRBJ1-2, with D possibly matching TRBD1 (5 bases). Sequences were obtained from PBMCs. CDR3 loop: CASTQADYGYTF. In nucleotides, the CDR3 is TGTGCCAGCACACAGGCCGACTATGGCTACACCTTC.